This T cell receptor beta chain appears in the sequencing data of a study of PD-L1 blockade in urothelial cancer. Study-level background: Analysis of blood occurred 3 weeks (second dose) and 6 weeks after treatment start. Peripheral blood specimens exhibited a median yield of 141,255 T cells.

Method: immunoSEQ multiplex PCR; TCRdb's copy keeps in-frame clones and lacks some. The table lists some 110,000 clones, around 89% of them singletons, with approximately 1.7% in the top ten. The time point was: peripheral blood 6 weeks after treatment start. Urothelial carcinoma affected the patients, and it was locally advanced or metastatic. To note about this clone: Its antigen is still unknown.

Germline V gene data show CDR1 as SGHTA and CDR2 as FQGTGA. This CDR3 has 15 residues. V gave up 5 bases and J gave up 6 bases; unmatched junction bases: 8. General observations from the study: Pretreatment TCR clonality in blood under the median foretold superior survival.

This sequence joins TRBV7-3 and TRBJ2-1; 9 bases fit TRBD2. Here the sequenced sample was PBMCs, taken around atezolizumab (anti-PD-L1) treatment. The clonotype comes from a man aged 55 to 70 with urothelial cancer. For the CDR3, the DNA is TGTGCCAGCAGCCAAGGGCGGGGGGGCCTCAATGAGCAGTTCTTC. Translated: CASSQGRGGLNEQFF.